The rows below give T cell receptor beta chains drawn from one sample of a study of blood T cell repertoires in COVID-19. The protocol was immunoSEQ multiplex PCR, while the TCRdb copy is restricted to in-frame clones and leaves out a portion. This table holds about 220,000 clones, 70% to 85% found once. Sequencing was carried out using PBMCs or T cells enriched from blood (not recorded which). The receptors come from a woman aged 40 to 50 with acute COVID-19. CDR3s include the opening cysteine and the closing phenylalanine or tryptophan. The order of the fields is V gene, D gene, clone size, J gene, CDR3 protein, CDR3 DNA. A D gene is named only where the DNA matches it firmly. The size of a clone is reported for some rows only, either as once, few or many, or as a class for expanded clones.

v_gene: TRBV7-2; d_gene: TRBD2; abundance: NA; j_gene: TRBJ2-3; CDR3aa: CASRLQTSRDGTQYF; CDR3nt: TGTGCCAGCAGACTACAGACTAGCCGGGACGGGACGCAGTATTTT
v_gene: TRBV28; d_gene: TRBD1; abundance: NA; j_gene: TRBJ1-2; CDR3aa: CASRPGTGKTPNYGYTF; CDR3nt: TGTGCCAGCAGACCCGGGACAGGGAAAACTCCTAACTATGGCTACACCTTC
v_gene: TRBV5-1; d_gene: TRBD2; abundance: NA; j_gene: TRBJ2-7; CDR3aa: CASSLSSGSYEQYF; CDR3nt: TGCGCCAGCAGCTTGAGTAGCGGGTCCTACGAGCAGTACTTC
v_gene: TRBV4-3; d_gene: NA; abundance: NA; j_gene: TRBJ1-6; CDR3aa: CASSQDARFEESPLHF; CDR3nt: TGCGCCAGCAGCCAAGATGCGAGGTTCGAGGAATCACCCCTCCACTTT
v_gene: TRBV9; d_gene: NA; abundance: NA; j_gene: TRBJ2-5; CDR3aa: CASSVGLGGETQYF; CDR3nt: TGTGCCAGCAGCGTAGGTCTAGGTGGAGAGACCCAGTACTTC
v_gene: TRBV28; d_gene: NA; abundance: NA; j_gene: TRBJ1-3; CDR3aa: CASSALNSGNTIYF; CDR3nt: TGTGCCAGCAGTGCACTGAACTCTGGAAACACCATATATTTT
v_gene: TRBV3-1/TRBV3-2; d_gene: NA; abundance: once; j_gene: TRBJ2-5; CDR3aa: CASAKRQGQETQYF; CDR3nt: TGTGCCAGCGCTAAGAGGCAGGGACAAGAGACCCAGTACTTC
v_gene: TRBV7-7; d_gene: NA; abundance: NA; j_gene: TRBJ2-2; CDR3aa: CASSPDWTNTGELFF; CDR3nt: TGTGCCAGCAGCCCTGACTGGACGAACACCGGGGAGCTGTTTTTT
v_gene: TRBV19; d_gene: TRBD2; abundance: NA; j_gene: TRBJ2-2; CDR3aa: CASSSGRVTGELFF; CDR3nt: TGTGCCAGTAGTAGCGGGAGGGTCACCGGGGAGCTGTTTTTT
v_gene: TRBV3-1/TRBV3-2; d_gene: NA; abundance: once; j_gene: TRBJ1-3; CDR3aa: CASSRGNRDKYF; CDR3nt: TGTGCCAGCAGCCGAGGAAACCGGGACAAGTATTTT
v_gene: TRBV12-3/TRBV12-4; d_gene: NA; abundance: NA; j_gene: TRBJ1-2; CDR3aa: CASSFRQIRGYTF; CDR3nt: TGTGCCAGCAGTTTTCGCCAGATAAGAGGCTACACCTTC
v_gene: TRBV25-1; d_gene: NA; abundance: NA; j_gene: TRBJ1-2; CDR3aa: CASSDSFLGYTF; CDR3nt: TGTGCCAGCAGTGATAGTTTCCTCGGCTACACCTTC
v_gene: TRBV5-6; d_gene: TRBD1; abundance: NA; j_gene: TRBJ2-7; CDR3aa: CASSRDRAPFGQYF; CDR3nt: TGTGCCAGCAGCAGGGACAGGGCCCCTTTCGGGCAGTACTTC
v_gene: TRBV11-2; d_gene: TRBD2; abundance: NA; j_gene: TRBJ2-2; CDR3aa: CASSLPAGVETGELFF; CDR3nt: TGTGCCAGCAGCTTACCTGCGGGAGTTGAAACCGGGGAGCTGTTTTTT
v_gene: TRBV4-1; d_gene: TRBD1; abundance: NA; j_gene: TRBJ1-1; CDR3aa: CASSQDRGTASTEAFF; CDR3nt: TGCGCCAGCAGCCAAGATCGTGGGACAGCTTCCACTGAAGCTTTCTTT
v_gene: TRBV9; d_gene: NA; abundance: few; j_gene: TRBJ1-1; CDR3aa: CASSRTDTEAFF; CDR3nt: TGTGCCAGCAGCCGTACGGACACTGAAGCTTTCTTT
v_gene: TRBV5-5; d_gene: TRBD2; abundance: NA; j_gene: TRBJ2-3; CDR3aa: CASSLIVTSGYTDTQYF; CDR3nt: TGTGCCAGCAGCTTGATCGTGACTAGCGGCTACACAGATACGCAGTATTTT
v_gene: TRBV29-1; d_gene: NA; abundance: NA; j_gene: TRBJ1-2; CDR3aa: CSVGRAHGYTF; CDR3nt: TGCAGCGTTGGCAGGGCCCATGGCTACACCTTC
v_gene: TRBV2; d_gene: TRBD1; abundance: NA; j_gene: TRBJ2-3; CDR3aa: CASSGRQGTDTQYF; CDR3nt: TGTGCCAGCAGTGGACGACAGGGAACAGATACGCAGTATTTT
v_gene: TRBV6-2/TRBV6-3; d_gene: NA; abundance: NA; j_gene: TRBJ2-7; CDR3aa: CASSYPPGLFYEQYF; CDR3nt: TGTGCCAGCAGTTACCCACCCGGACTCTTCTACGAGCAGTACTTC
v_gene: TRBV18; d_gene: TRBD2; abundance: NA; j_gene: TRBJ2-1; CDR3aa: CASWGLADNEQFF; CDR3nt: TGTGCCAGCTGGGGACTAGCGGATAATGAGCAGTTCTTC
v_gene: TRBV18; d_gene: TRBD1; abundance: NA; j_gene: TRBJ2-3; CDR3aa: CASSSPGQGGRDTQYF; CDR3nt: TGTGCCAGCTCATCGCCGGGACAGGGGGGGAGAGATACGCAGTATTTT
v_gene: TRBV5-1; d_gene: TRBD1; abundance: NA; j_gene: TRBJ2-6; CDR3aa: CASSFGTGNSGANVLTF; CDR3nt: TGCGCCAGCAGCTTTGGGACAGGGAACTCTGGGGCCAACGTCCTGACTTTC
v_gene: TRBV10-2; d_gene: NA; abundance: NA; j_gene: TRBJ1-1; CDR3aa: CASSEGQGGLKAFF; CDR3nt: TGCGCCAGCAGTGAAGGGCAGGGCGGACTAAAAGCTTTCTTT
v_gene: TRBV7-2; d_gene: NA; abundance: NA; j_gene: TRBJ2-2; CDR3aa: CASSRRQDSGELFF; CDR3nt: TGTGCCAGCAGCCGGCGGCAGGACTCCGGGGAGCTGTTTTTT
v_gene: TRBV4-1; d_gene: TRBD2; abundance: NA; j_gene: TRBJ2-1; CDR3aa: CASSRTAGNSYNEQFF; CDR3nt: TGCGCCAGCAGCCGCACAGCGGGGAACTCCTACAATGAGCAGTTCTTC
v_gene: TRBV18; d_gene: NA; abundance: NA; j_gene: TRBJ2-7; CDR3aa: CASSPASREQYF; CDR3nt: TGTGCCAGCTCACCAGCGTCAAGAGAGCAGTACTTC
v_gene: TRBV2; d_gene: TRBD1; abundance: NA; j_gene: TRBJ2-1; CDR3aa: CASSEEGAGEQFF; CDR3nt: TGTGCCAGCAGTGAAGAGGGGGCGGGTGAGCAGTTCTTC
v_gene: TRBV5-8; d_gene: NA; abundance: few; j_gene: TRBJ2-3; CDR3aa: CASSRVITDTQYF; CDR3nt: TGTGCCAGCAGCCGGGTTATCACAGATACGCAGTATTTT
v_gene: TRBV4-1; d_gene: NA; abundance: once; j_gene: TRBJ1-2; CDR3aa: CASSQATTYGYTF; CDR3nt: TGCGCCAGCAGCCAAGCAACGACTTATGGCTACACCTTC
v_gene: TRBV3-1/TRBV3-2; d_gene: NA; abundance: NA; j_gene: TRBJ2-7; CDR3aa: CASSQENREQYF; CDR3nt: TGTGCCAGCAGCCAAGAGAACCGGGAGCAGTACTTC
v_gene: TRBV21-1; d_gene: NA; abundance: once; j_gene: TRBJ1-3; CDR3aa: CASSKASEVEQSPGNTIYF; CDR3nt: TGTGCCAGCAGCAAAGCGTCAGAAGTGGAGCAATCTCCTGGAAACACCATATATTTT
v_gene: TRBV14; d_gene: TRBD2; abundance: NA; j_gene: TRBJ2-1; CDR3aa: CASSQLGRAGGYNEQFF; CDR3nt: TGTGCCAGCAGCCAACTTGGCCGAGCGGGGGGCTACAATGAGCAGTTCTTC
v_gene: TRBV9; d_gene: TRBD1; abundance: once; j_gene: TRBJ1-2; CDR3aa: CASSVGGGTGPLVGYTF; CDR3nt: TGTGCCAGCAGCGTAGGAGGAGGGACAGGGCCTCTTGTAGGCTACACCTTC
v_gene: TRBV5-1; d_gene: TRBD1; abundance: NA; j_gene: TRBJ2-1; CDR3aa: CASSEQGAQYNEQFF; CDR3nt: TGCGCCAGCAGCGAACAGGGGGCCCAATACAATGAGCAGTTCTTC
v_gene: TRBV3-1/TRBV3-2; d_gene: TRBD1; abundance: NA; j_gene: TRBJ1-2; CDR3aa: CASSQDGTAHPYGYTF; CDR3nt: TGTGCCAGCAGCCAAGATGGGACAGCCCATCCCTATGGCTACACCTTC
v_gene: TRBV6-5; d_gene: NA; abundance: NA; j_gene: TRBJ1-1; CDR3aa: CASIGEGNTEAFF; CDR3nt: TGTGCCAGCATCGGGGAAGGCAACACTGAAGCTTTCTTT
v_gene: TRBV21-1; d_gene: NA; abundance: NA; j_gene: TRBJ2-5; CDR3aa: CASSKVTTSGRAGIGETQYF; CDR3nt: TGTGCCAGCAGCAAAGTGACGACTAGCGGGAGGGCGGGAATAGGAGAGACCCAGTACTTC
v_gene: TRBV5-5; d_gene: NA; abundance: NA; j_gene: TRBJ1-4; CDR3aa: CASSLGTGHKSEKLFF; CDR3nt: TGTGCCAGCAGCTTGGGCACAGGACACAAGAGTGAAAAACTGTTTTTT
v_gene: TRBV18; d_gene: TRBD1; abundance: few; j_gene: TRBJ2-5; CDR3aa: CASSPPTDRGYVTQYF; CDR3nt: TGTGCCAGCTCACCCCCCACGGACAGGGGGTATGTGACCCAGTACTTC
v_gene: TRBV19; d_gene: NA; abundance: NA; j_gene: TRBJ1-5; CDR3aa: CASSIDGGAQPQHF; CDR3nt: TGTGCCAGTAGTATAGATGGGGGGGCACAGCCCCAGCATTTT
v_gene: TRBV30; d_gene: TRBD2; abundance: NA; j_gene: TRBJ2-2; CDR3aa: CAWRLAGGKNTGELFF; CDR3nt: TGTGCCTGGAGACTAGCGGGAGGAAAGAACACCGGGGAGCTGTTTTTT
v_gene: TRBV11-3; d_gene: NA; abundance: NA; j_gene: TRBJ2-1; CDR3aa: CASSLVGLREQFF; CDR3nt: TGTGCCAGCAGCTTAGTCGGACTACGGGAGCAGTTCTTC
v_gene: TRBV27; d_gene: TRBD1; abundance: NA; j_gene: TRBJ1-4; CDR3aa: CASSLSYRGLNEKLFF; CDR3nt: TGTGCCAGCAGTTTATCCTACAGGGGGCTAAATGAAAAACTGTTTTTT
v_gene: TRBV3-1/TRBV3-2; d_gene: TRBD1; abundance: NA; j_gene: TRBJ2-7; CDR3aa: CASSRQGAPYEQYF; CDR3nt: TGTGCCAGCAGCCGACAGGGGGCCCCCTACGAGCAGTACTTC
v_gene: TRBV2; d_gene: NA; abundance: NA; j_gene: TRBJ2-5; CDR3aa: CASSVSVQETQYF; CDR3nt: TGTGCCAGCAGTGTTTCAGTACAAGAGACCCAGTACTTC
v_gene: TRBV4-1; d_gene: TRBD1; abundance: NA; j_gene: TRBJ2-1; CDR3aa: CASSQKQGDEQFF; CDR3nt: TGCGCCAGCAGCCAAAAGCAGGGGGATGAGCAGTTCTTC
v_gene: TRBV19; d_gene: NA; abundance: NA; j_gene: TRBJ2-7; CDR3aa: CASSIQGNHEQYF; CDR3nt: TGTGCCAGTAGTATACAGGGGAACCACGAGCAGTACTTC
v_gene: TRBV11-2; d_gene: TRBD1; abundance: NA; j_gene: TRBJ2-2; CDR3aa: CASSAGTGDTGELFF; CDR3nt: TGTGCCAGCAGCGCCGGGACAGGGGACACCGGGGAGCTGTTTTTT
v_gene: TRBV7-2; d_gene: TRBD1; abundance: NA; j_gene: TRBJ1-1; CDR3aa: CASSPLTGGGNTEAFF; CDR3nt: TGTGCCAGCAGCCCGCTCACAGGGGGCGGGAACACTGAAGCTTTCTTT
v_gene: TRBV24-1; d_gene: TRBD2; abundance: NA; j_gene: TRBJ2-1; CDR3aa: CATSGPAGGGEQFF; CDR3nt: TGTGCCACCAGTGGTCCAGCGGGAGGAGGCGAGCAGTTCTTC
v_gene: TRBV11-2; d_gene: NA; abundance: NA; j_gene: TRBJ1-1; CDR3aa: CASSLDPPTGGANTEAFF; CDR3nt: TGTGCCAGCAGCTTAGACCCCCCGACGGGTGGGGCGAACACTGAAGCTTTCTTT
v_gene: TRBV7-9; d_gene: NA; abundance: NA; j_gene: TRBJ2-1; CDR3aa: CASSFKGGPGSYNEQFF; CDR3nt: TGTGCCAGCAGCTTCAAGGGAGGCCCGGGCTCCTACAATGAGCAGTTCTTC
v_gene: TRBV7-3; d_gene: NA; abundance: NA; j_gene: TRBJ2-7; CDR3aa: CASSPYGLYEQYF; CDR3nt: TGTGCCAGCAGCCCCTACGGTTTGTACGAGCAGTACTTC